This paragraph reports one TCR beta chain. Data came from immunoSEQ multiplex PCR; TCRdb stores just in-frame clones and leaves some out. The sample has 250,000 or so clones; roughly 80% are singletons. The data originate from a study of blood T cell repertoires in COVID-19. The V end was cut by 8 bases, the J end by 0 bases, with 5 bases between. The CDR3 contains 12 residues. CDR1 and CDR2 from the germline V gene are MDHEN and SYDVKM. The V gene is TRBV28, the J gene TRBJ2-1; D gene uncertain. The TCR originated in a man between 60 and 75 years old with acute or convalescent COVID-19. Sequences were obtained from peripheral blood. CDR3 sequence reads: CASANSYNEQFF. The CDR3 DNA follows: TGTGCCAGCGCTAACTCCTACAATGAGCAGTTCTTC.